This T cell receptor (beta chain) was captured by sequencing in a study of immune evolution from preneoplasia to lung adenocarcinoma. General study points: Later-stage lesions seemingly showed higher T cell density and diversity than normal lung.

The CDR3 consists of 14 residues. Per the germline V gene, CDR1 is SNHLY and CDR2 is FYNNEI. V was trimmed by 8 bases and J by 6 bases, leaving 16 bases between them. Libraries were prepared by immunoSEQ multiplex PCR; TCRdb keeps only in-frame clonotypes and omits some of them. The table has about 4,000 clones, about 85% seen once. Turning to this clone: Antigen specificity is unknown.

The sequence was collected from a donor aged 70 or over with lung adenocarcinoma. The sample consisted of FFPE minimally invasive lung adenocarcinoma tissue. The gene calls are TRBV2 and TRBJ1-4; maybe TRBD1 (6 bases). CDR3 in DNA: TGTGCCAGCTTGCTTCAGGCAGGGGATGAAAAACTGTTTTTT. As protein: CASLLQAGDEKLFF. The variable domain in full, with the rest retrieved from reference TRBV2 and TRBJ1-4, is EPEVTQTPSHQVTQMGQEVILRCVPISNHLYFYWYRQILGQKVEFLVSFYNNEISEKSEIFDDQFSVERPDGSNFTLKIRSTKLEDSAMYFCASLLQAGDEKLFFGSGTQLSVL.